This is a list of T cell receptor beta chains from one sample in a study of cytotoxic CD8 clonotypes in ibrutinib-treated CLL. The method was immunoSEQ multiplex PCR; TCRdb's version includes in-frame clones alone and lacks a portion of them. The sample shows about 130,000 clones, roughly three quarters of them seen only once. Sequencing was performed on PBMCs, taken after 12 months of ibrutinib treatment. The receptors here all came from a human donor with chronic lymphocytic leukemia. The CDR3 runs from the conserved cysteine through the conserved F or W. D genes are given only for firm matches. Size is omitted from some rows. Given values are once, few, many or a class for expanded clones.

CDR3: CASSLRPDRGGETQYF
DNA: TGTGCCAGCAGTCTGCGACCCGACAGGGGAGGGGAGACCCAGTACTTC
J: TRBJ2-5
length: 16
size: once
D: -
V: TRBV27

CDR3: CASSIEHQSRGLHGYTF
DNA: TGTGCCAGTAGTATAGAGCACCAATCCAGGGGACTTCATGGCTACACCTTC
J: TRBJ1-2
length: 17
size: -
D: -
V: TRBV19

CDR3: CASSLANLPGGSNEQFF
DNA: TGCGCCAGCAGCTTGGCCAATTTGCCGGGAGGGTCCAATGAGCAGTTCTTC
J: TRBJ2-1
length: 17
size: once
D: TRBD2
V: TRBV5-1

CDR3: CASSLQETQYF
DNA: TGTGCCAGCAGCTTACAAGAGACCCAGTACTTC
J: TRBJ2-5
length: 11
size: -
D: -
V: TRBV7-9

CDR3: CASSIAGLYEQYF
DNA: TGCGCCAGTAGTATAGCGGGGCTCTACGAGCAGTACTTC
J: TRBJ2-7
length: 13
size: -
D: TRBD2
V: TRBV5-1

CDR3: CASTLHATNEKLFF
DNA: TGTGCCAGCACCTTGCACGCAACTAATGAAAAACTGTTTTTT
J: TRBJ1-4
length: 14
size: -
D: -
V: TRBV7-9

CDR3: CAISEEIDWNEQYF
DNA: TGTGCCATCAGTGAGGAAATAGATTGGAACGAGCAGTACTTC
J: TRBJ2-7
length: 14
size: -
D: -
V: TRBV10-3

CDR3: CASSRTSGRSNEQFF
DNA: TGTGCCAGTAGTCGAACTAGCGGGAGGAGCAATGAGCAGTTCTTC
J: TRBJ2-1
length: 15
size: -
D: TRBD2
V: TRBV19

CDR3: CASSPTYGLLGELFF
DNA: TGTGCCAGCAGTCCAACTTACGGACTTCTCGGGGAGCTGTTTTTT
J: TRBJ2-2
length: 15
size: once
D: -
V: TRBV27

CDR3: CASSLSGEETQYF
DNA: TGTGCCAGCAGCCTTAGCGGGGAAGAGACCCAGTACTTC
J: TRBJ2-5
length: 13
size: -
D: TRBD2
V: TRBV11-3

CDR3: CASSPGGETQYF
DNA: TGTGCCAGCAGCCCAGGGGGAGAGACCCAGTACTTC
J: TRBJ2-5
length: 12
size: -
D: TRBD1
V: TRBV6-1

CDR3: CASSDIREDTQYF
DNA: TGCGCCAGCAGCGACATCAGGGAAGATACGCAGTATTTT
J: TRBJ2-3
length: 13
size: once
D: -
V: TRBV5-1

CDR3: CASSPFSGTGVQETQYF
DNA: TGTGCCAGCAGCCCCTTCTCCGGGACAGGGGTTCAAGAGACCCAGTACTTC
J: TRBJ2-5
length: 17
size: -
D: TRBD1
V: TRBV5-4

CDR3: CASSAGLAGTYEQYF
DNA: TGTGCCAGCAGCGCAGGACTAGCGGGCACCTACGAGCAGTACTTC
J: TRBJ2-7
length: 15
size: -
D: TRBD2
V: TRBV7-6

CDR3: CASSGTGEVAYNEQFF
DNA: TGCGCCAGCAGCGGAACAGGGGAAGTGGCCTACAATGAGCAGTTCTTC
J: TRBJ2-1
length: 16
size: -
D: TRBD1
V: TRBV5-1

CDR3: CASSLGLAGEKFSYEQYF
DNA: TGTGCCAGCAGTTTGGGACTAGCGGGAGAGAAATTTAGTTACGAGCAGTACTTC
J: TRBJ2-7
length: 18
size: -
D: TRBD2
V: TRBV7-9

CDR3: CASSLGQGGYEQYF
DNA: TGTGCCAGCAGCTTAGGGCAGGGGGGATACGAGCAGTACTTC
J: TRBJ2-7
length: 14
size: -
D: -
V: TRBV7-2

CDR3: CASRGAGSNQPQHF
DNA: TGTGCCAGCAGGGGCGCGGGTAGCAATCAGCCCCAGCATTTT
J: TRBJ1-5
length: 14
size: -
D: -
V: TRBV28

CDR3: CASSRTSVAYEQYF
DNA: TGTGCCAGTAGTCGGACTAGCGTAGCCTACGAGCAGTACTTC
J: TRBJ2-7
length: 14
size: -
D: TRBD2
V: TRBV19

CDR3: CASSLGSVYEQYF
DNA: TGTGCCAGCAGCTTAGGTAGTGTCTACGAGCAGTACTTC
J: TRBJ2-7
length: 13
size: -
D: -
V: TRBV11-2

CDR3: CASSLRQDQGREQYF
DNA: TGCGCCAGCAGCTTGCGTCAGGATCAAGGTCGCGAGCAGTACTTC
J: TRBJ2-7
length: 15
size: -
D: -
V: TRBV5-1

CDR3: CASSSQPGQVNYGYTF
DNA: TGTGCCAGCAGCTCGCAACCGGGACAGGTGAACTATGGCTACACCTTC
J: TRBJ1-2
length: 16
size: -
D: TRBD1
V: TRBV7-2

CDR3: CASSPLIGGENTEAFF
DNA: TGTGCCAGCTCACCGTTAATCGGGGGGGAGAACACTGAAGCTTTCTTT
J: TRBJ1-1
length: 16
size: -
D: -
V: TRBV18

CDR3: CASSPGPYEQYF
DNA: TGTGCCAGCAGTCCGGGCCCCTACGAGCAGTACTTC
J: TRBJ2-7
length: 12
size: -
D: -
V: TRBV6-6

CDR3: CASSLTDGGEQYF
DNA: TGCGCCAGCAGCTTGACGGATGGGGGCGAGCAGTACTTC
J: TRBJ2-7
length: 13
size: -
D: -
V: TRBV5-1

CDR3: CASSVGQGKSYEQYF
DNA: TGTGCCAGCAGCGTAGGACAGGGGAAGTCGTACGAGCAGTACTTC
J: TRBJ2-7
length: 15
size: -
D: TRBD1
V: TRBV9

CDR3: CASSQGLAGPTLTDTQYF
DNA: TGTGCCAGCAGCCAAGGACTAGCGGGTCCTACTCTCACAGATACGCAGTATTTT
J: TRBJ2-3
length: 18
size: -
D: TRBD2
V: TRBV7-8

CDR3: CASSLVPLDEQFF
DNA: TGTGCCAGCAGCTTAGTCCCTTTGGATGAGCAGTTCTTC
J: TRBJ2-1
length: 13
size: once
D: -
V: TRBV7-6

CDR3: CAISEGSSRDQPQHF
DNA: TGTGCCATCAGTGAGGGATCTAGCAGAGATCAGCCCCAGCATTTT
J: TRBJ1-5
length: 15
size: -
D: -
V: TRBV10-3

CDR3: CASAVQGNQPQHF
DNA: TGTGCCAGCGCCGTACAGGGCAATCAGCCCCAGCATTTT
J: TRBJ1-5
length: 13
size: -
D: -
V: TRBV6-1

CDR3: CSVEGQGTYEQYF
DNA: TGCAGCGTTGAAGGGCAGGGAACCTACGAGCAGTACTTC
J: TRBJ2-7
length: 13
size: -
D: -
V: TRBV29-1

CDR3: CASSYPGTTEAFF
DNA: TGTGCCAGCAGCTATCCCGGGACCACTGAAGCTTTCTTT
J: TRBJ1-1
length: 13
size: once
D: -
V: TRBV6-5

CDR3: CASSLSGRGNEQFF
DNA: TGTGCCAGCAGTCTTAGCGGGAGAGGCAATGAGCAGTTCTTC
J: TRBJ2-1
length: 14
size: -
D: TRBD2
V: TRBV6-1

CDR3: CASSLPGHPYEQYF
DNA: TGTGCCAGCAGCTTACCGGGACACCCCTACGAGCAGTACTTC
J: TRBJ2-7
length: 14
size: -
D: -
V: TRBV7-9

CDR3: CASREQGSSSYNEQFF
DNA: TGTGCCAGCCGCGAACAGGGGTCAAGCTCCTACAATGAGCAGTTCTTC
J: TRBJ2-1
length: 16
size: -
D: TRBD1
V: TRBV18

CDR3: CASSTGGGTDTQYF
DNA: TGTGCCAGCAGTACGGGGGGGGGCACAGATACGCAGTATTTT
J: TRBJ2-3
length: 14
size: -
D: TRBD2
V: TRBV6-6

CDR3: CASSLGPGNTEAFF
DNA: TGTGCCAGCAGCTTAGGTCCAGGGAACACTGAAGCTTTCTTT
J: TRBJ1-1
length: 14
size: few
D: -
V: TRBV11-2